This T cell receptor (beta chain) was sequenced during a study of T cells in Graves' hyperthyroidism and ophthalmopathy. Study results and caveats: A model using 13 V-J features told ophthalmopathy apart from stable hyperthyroidism. The blood repertoire included most of the expanded thyroid clonotypes above 0.001.

Researchers amplified the TCR beta CDR3 regions from RNA transcripts. The study used the HTBI primer set for a first-round RT-PCR of the TCR CDR3. TCRdb re-derived calls from the multiplex PCR reads in MiXCR, one entry per CDR3 protein. Among approximately 500,000 distinct CDR3 sequences listed, roughly 50% were seen once. CDR3 length: 14 amino acids. V dropped 1 base and J dropped 2; count of bases not matched to a gene: 2. This clonotype was counted many times. Its antigen is undetermined. The specimen was peripheral blood or thyroid tissue (not recorded which). The TCR originated in a young woman with Graves' hyperthyroidism. The chain carries TRBV12-3 or TRBV12-4 and TRBJ2-7; 7 bases line up with TRBD2. CDR3 nucleotides: TGTGCCAGCAGTTTAGATGGGGGGGCCTACGAGCAGTACTTC. Translated: CASSLDGGAYEQYF.